A single TCR beta chain is shown here with its context. Assay: immunoSEQ multiplex PCR; the TCRdb copy retains only in-frame clones and omits some. This sample has 40,000 or so clones, with approximately 90% found just once. This record belongs to a study of OX40 agonist ivuxolimab in advanced cancers. Germline V gives CDR1 MNHEY, CDR2 SVGAGI. Trimming cost V 1 base and J 2 bases, with 9 bases left between them. The length of the CDR3 is 14 residues. This receptor was obtained from an adult with an advanced solid tumor such as melanoma, head and neck, liver or kidney cancer. This chain joins TRBV6-5 and TRBJ2-7, with D perhaps given as TRBD1 or TRBD2 (6 bases each). The input for sequencing was CD4+ or CD8+ T cells sorted from blood, taken in a trial of the OX40 agonist ivuxolimab. This CDR3 reads CASSYYGGAYEQYF. The CDR3 nucleotides are TGTGCCAGCAGTTACTACGGGGGCGCCTACGAGCAGTACTTC.